The 31 T cell receptor beta chains below come from one sample, sequenced in a study of Ad26.COV2.S vaccination and SARS-CoV-2 variants. The treatment was: over 15 received Ad26.COV2.S at low or high dose, single or two shots; 5 received placebo; per-sample allocation not given. Sampling happened 63 days after the first vaccine or placebo injection. Clones were sequenced by immunoSEQ multiplex PCR, and TCRdb holds only the in-frame ones, with some missing. The table has approximately 300,000 clones, about 86% seen once. The material sequenced was peripheral blood, taken in a trial of Ad26.COV2.S vaccine versus placebo. The receptors originated from a person aged 18 to 59 who received the Ad26.COV2.S COVID-19 vaccine or a placebo.

To note about this clone: This specimen includes other DNA sequences encoding the same CDR3. This rearrangement joins TRBV18 to TRBJ1-1; no clear D. This CDR3 is built from 13 residues. V shed 1 base and J shed 1 base, with 4 bases lying between them. Germline CDR1 and CDR2: KGHSH and LQKENI. In DNA, the CDR3 is TGTGCCAGCTCACCACAGGGGAACACTGAAGCTTTCTTT. Its protein product is CASSPQGNTEAFF.

V gene TRBV6-2 or TRBV6-3 combines with J gene TRBJ2-1; 10 bases align to TRBD2. V lost 5 bases, J lost 6 bases, and 13 bases stayed unmatched. Per germline, CDR1 MNHEY and CDR2 SVGEGT. The CDR3 has 17 amino acids. CDR3 sequence reads: CASSPTPLAGARNEQFF. The CDR3 bases are TGTGCCAGCAGTCCAACGCCTCTAGCGGGGGCTCGCAATGAGCAGTTCTTC.

The V gene is TRBV5-8, the J gene TRBJ2-5; TRBD1 is a possible D gene (6 bases). V was shortened by 1 base and J by 5 bases, with 15 bases between the two germline ends. Germline loops: CDR1 SGHTS, CDR2 YDEGEE. The CDR3 contains 15 residues. The CDR3 DNA reads as TGTGCCAGCAGCTTGACAATCAACAGGGTGGAGACCCAGTACTTC. Encoded protein: CASSLTINRVETQYF.

This clone appeared a few times. The V gene is TRBV18, the J gene TRBJ1-1; D remains ambiguous. V was trimmed by 6 bases and J by 0 bases, leaving 8 bases between them. This CDR3 spans 13 amino acids. Germline CDR1 KGHSH, CDR2 LQKENI. The CDR3 sequence: CASSNPVNTEAFF. CDR3 sequence (DNA): TGTGCCAGCTCGAACCCGGTGAACACTGAAGCTTTCTTT.

This clone was observed a single time. This chain joins TRBV5-4 and TRBJ1-1, with D tentatively TRBD1 (5 bases). Between the trimmed V and J ends, which lost 6 bases and 4 bases, there was a span of 13 bases. From germline, CDR1 is SGHNT and CDR2 YYREEE (reference sequence). The CDR3 totals 13 residues. The CDR3 reads CASTSWGGTEAFF. CDR3 bases: TGTGCCAGCACCTCGTGGGGGGGCACTGAAGCTTTCTTT. The variable domain in full, completed from reference TRBV5-4 and TRBJ1-1, reads ETGVTQSPTHLIKTRGQQVTLRCSSQSGHNTVSWYQQALGQGPQFIFQYYREEENGRGNFPPRFSGLQFPNYSSELNVNALELDDSALYLCASTSWGGTEAFFGQGTRLTVV.

The V call is TRBV4-1, the J call TRBJ1-2; no clear D. CDR3 length: 13 amino acids. V lost 1 base to trimming and J lost 2 bases, with 5 bases between them. The germline V gene encodes CDR1 MGHRA and CDR2 YSYEKL. The CDR3 region is CASSQGRNYGYTF. Written as DNA, the CDR3 is TGCGCCAGCAGCCAAGGCCGGAACTATGGCTACACCTTC.

This rearrangement joins TRBV19 to TRBJ2-3; D might be TRBD1 (5 bases). The V gene's germline CDR1 is LNHDA and CDR2 SQIVND (reference sequence). Trimming took off 5 bases at V and 6 bases at J, with 6 bases between the two ends. This CDR3 is 11 amino acids long. CDR3 in DNA: TGTGCCAGTAGTGCAGGGGATACGCAGTATTTT. It specifies CASSAGDTQYF. Looking up the rest from reference TRBV19 and TRBJ2-3 gives the full variable domain: DGGITQSPKYLFRKEGQNVTLSCEQNLNHDAMYWYRQDPGQGLRLIYYSQIVNDFQKGDIAEGYSVSREKKESFPLTVTSAQKNPTAFYLCASSAGDTQYFGPGTRLTVL.

This chain connects TRBV5-1 to TRBJ2-7; a weak D match, TRBD2 (6 bases). V lost 0 bases, J lost 4 bases, and 14 bases lay in between. The CDR3 is made up of 15 amino acids. Germline V gene lookup returns CDR1 SGHRS and CDR2 YFSETQ. This chain's CDR3 is CASSLGGGIGYEQYF. The CDR3 nucleotides read TGCGCCAGCAGCTTGGGCGGAGGGATCGGGTACGAGCAGTACTTC.

The chain uses TRBV7-9 and TRBJ1-2, with 9 bases aligning to TRBD1. V lost 5 bases to trimming and J lost 7 bases; unmatched junction nucleotides: 5. The CDR3 sequence is 13 residues long. Germline loops: CDR1 SEHNR, CDR2 FQNEAQ (reference sequence). CDR3 amino acids: CASSGRDRVGYTF. The CDR3 DNA sequence: TGTGCCAGCAGCGGCCGGGACAGGGTTGGCTACACCTTC.

The chain recombines TRBV7-2 with TRBJ2-7, with a tentative D call TRBD2 (5 bases). Germline CDR1 is SGHTA and CDR2 is FQGNSA. The CDR3 sequence is 15 residues long. V dropped 2 bases and J dropped 0 bases, with 11 bases sitting between them. The CDR3 sequence is CASSLSPGNSYEQYF. The DNA of the CDR3 is TGTGCCAGCAGCTTAAGTCCGGGGAACTCCTACGAGCAGTACTTC.

V usage is TRBV11-2 and J usage is TRBJ2-7; 8 bases match TRBD2. CDR3 length equals 16 residues. Trimming cost V 5 bases and J 1 base; bases outside gene matches: 10. Germline V CDR1 and CDR2: SGHAT, FQNNGV. CDR3 DNA: TGTGCCAGCAGCCCGGTTAGCGGGGCCAGTTCCTACGAGCAGTACTTC. Protein: CASSPVSGASSYEQYF. Using reference TRBV11-2 and TRBJ2-7 for the parts outside the CDR3, the full variable domain is EAGVAQSPRYKIIEKRQSVAFWCNPISGHATLYWYQQILGQGPKLLIQFQNNGVVDDSQLPKDRFSAERLKGVDSTLKIQPAKLEDSAVYLCASSPVSGASSYEQYFGPGTRLTVT.

The rearrangement joins TRBV4-1 to TRBJ1-4; D not certain. The germline gives CDR1 MGHRA, CDR2 YSYEKL. With 3 bases removed from V and 6 bases from J, the gap between germline ends came to 8 bases. The CDR3 runs to 13 residues. In DNA, the CDR3 is TGCGCCAGCAGCCATCCGGGCGATGAAAAACTGTTTTTT. It specifies CASSHPGDEKLFF.

This chain uses TRBV15 with TRBJ2-6; 9 bases line up with TRBD1. The trim removed 0 bases at V and 0 bases at J, leaving 6 bases unmatched. From germline, CDR1 is LNHNV and CDR2 YYDKDF (reference sequence). The CDR3 extends over 19 amino acids. CDR3 sequence (DNA): TGTGCCACCAGCAGAGAGACCGGGACAGGGAGCTCTGGGGCCAACGTCCTGACTTTC. This sequence encodes CATSRETGTGSSGANVLTF.

The CDR3 loop is CAISDRDYGYTF. CDR3 bases: TGTGCCATCAGTGATCGAGATTATGGCTACACCTTC. The V gene is TRBV10-3, the J gene TRBJ1-2; unclear D gene. This CDR3 comprises 12 residues. Trimming removed 3 bases at V and 5 bases at J, with 7 bases between. Germline V gives CDR1 ENHRY, CDR2 SYGVKD.

J is TRBJ1-2 and V is TRBV6-5, with 9 positions matching TRBD1. V dropped 4 bases and J dropped 4; count of bases not matched to a gene: 4. The CDR3 consists of 14 residues. Germline values: CDR1 MNHEY, CDR2 SVGAGI. The CDR3, as DNA: TGTGCCAGCAGTTTCGGACAGGGGAGCTATGGCTACACCTTC. Translating gives CASSFGQGSYGYTF.

The chain couples TRBV30 to TRBJ2-4; D call uncertain. The germline gives CDR1 GTSNPN, CDR2 SVGIG (reference sequence). V shed 2 bases and J shed 0 bases, with 8 bases lying between them. The CDR3 sequence is 14 residues long. CDR3: CAWSSGVAKNIQYF. The CDR3 bases are TGTGCCTGGAGTTCGGGTGTAGCCAAAAACATTCAGTACTTC. The whole variable domain, remainder taken from reference TRBV30 and TRBJ2-4, is SQTIHQWPATLVQPVGSPLSLECTVEGTSNPNLYWYRQAAGRGLQLLFYSVGIGQISSEVPQNLSASRPQDRQFILSSKKLLLSDSGFYLCAWSSGVAKNIQYFGAGTRLSVL.

This sequence joins TRBV9 and TRBJ1-1; a weak D match, TRBD1 (5 bases). Trimming removed 3 bases at V and 1 base at J, with 13 bases between. Germline assignment: CDR1 SGDLS and CDR2 YYNGEE. The CDR3 consists of 15 residues. The CDR3 spells CASSARGTANTEAFF. CDR3 bases: TGTGCCAGCAGCGCACGGGGGACGGCGAACACTGAAGCTTTCTTT. The full variable domain, its missing parts supplied by reference TRBV9 and TRBJ1-1, is DSGVTQTPKHLITATGQRVTLRCSPRSGDLSVYWYQQSLDQGLQFLIQYYNGEERAKGNILERFSAQQFPDLHSELNLSSLELGDSALYFCASSARGTANTEAFFGQGTRLTVV.

The V gene is TRBV18, the J gene TRBJ1-3, with 10 nucleotides matching TRBD1. Germline trimming cut 2 bases from V and 4 bases from J; bases unmatched to any gene: 8. Germline V gene sequence: CDR1 KGHSH, CDR2 LQKENI. This CDR3 is built from 17 residues. Written as DNA, the CDR3 is TGTGCCAGCTCACCAAGCGTGACAGGGGGCGCGGGAAACACCATATATTTT. Protein: CASSPSVTGGAGNTIYF.

This sequence joins TRBV5-1 and TRBJ2-7; D unresolved. The CDR3 contains 15 residues. V was cut by 0 bases and J by 6 bases, with 16 bases left in between. Per the germline V gene, CDR1 is SGHRS and CDR2 is YFSETQ. The CDR3 nucleotides read TGCGCCAGCAGCTTGGGAACAGCCAAAACGGGCGAGCAGTACTTC. It yields the protein CASSLGTAKTGEQYF. The full variable domain, with the rest looked up from reference TRBV5-1 and TRBJ2-7, is KAGVTQTPRYLIKTRGQQVTLSCSPISGHRSVSWYQQTPGQGLQFLFEYFSETQRNKGNFPGRFSGRQFSNSRSEMNVSTLELGDSALYLCASSLGTAKTGEQYFGPGTRLTVT.

The chain uses TRBV16 and TRBJ1-2; D unclear. Germline V gene data show CDR1 as KGHSY and CDR2 as FQNENV. V shed 6 bases and J shed 2 bases, with 10 bases lying between them. The CDR3 extends over 13 amino acids. The DNA for the CDR3 is TGTGCCAGCAGACCGGACGGGAACTATGGCTACACCTTC. As protein: CASRPDGNYGYTF.

V usage is TRBV2 and J usage is TRBJ1-6; weak D call: TRBD1 (5 bases). V lost 7 bases and J 9 bases, leaving 16 bases between the germline ends. The germline gives CDR1 SNHLY, CDR2 FYNNEI. This CDR3 comprises 14 residues. The CDR3 protein is CASNYGGGSSPLHF. CDR3 coding DNA: TGTGCCAGCAATTACGGGGGGGGGTCTTCACCCCTCCACTTT.

The V gene is TRBV19, the J gene TRBJ2-3; no reliable D call. There are 13 residues in the CDR3. Germline V gene sequence: CDR1 LNHDA, CDR2 SQIVND (reference sequence). Trimming stripped 6 bases from V and 0 bases from J, with 7 bases between. CDR3 amino acids: CASRAASTDTQYF. For the CDR3, the DNA is TGTGCCAGTAGGGCCGCCAGCACAGATACGCAGTATTTT.

The chain employs TRBV12-3 or TRBV12-4 and TRBJ2-1; no clear D. The CDR3 spans 13 residues. V lost 1 base to trimming and J lost 8 bases, with 9 bases between them. CDR3 protein: CASSLGHRDEQFF. DNA for the CDR3: TGTGCCAGCAGTTTAGGGCACCGCGATGAGCAGTTCTTC.

This clone is a singleton in its sample. V and J are TRBV19 and TRBJ2-7; D is perhaps TRBD2 (6 bases). Germline-derived CDR1 and CDR2 are LNHDA and SQIVND (reference sequence). Trimming took off 3 bases at V and 2 bases at J, with 11 bases between the two ends. This CDR3 is 14 amino acids long. The CDR3 sequence: CASSISGGAYEQYF. As DNA, the CDR3 is TGTGCCAGTAGTATTAGCGGCGGAGCCTACGAGCAGTACTTC.

The chain joins TRBV9 to TRBJ2-1; tentatively, D is TRBD2 (6 bases). Trimming took off 2 bases at V and 12 bases at J, with 15 bases between the two ends. Germline V gene sequence: CDR1 SGDLS, CDR2 YYNGEE. This CDR3 is 13 amino acids long. CDR3 bases: TGTGCCAGCAGCGTGGGGGGTCAAAGCGTGCAGTTCTTC. Its protein product is CASSVGGQSVQFF.

The chain recombines TRBV5-1 with TRBJ2-7; D perhaps matches TRBD1 (5 bases). Germline CDR1 reads SGHRS; CDR2 reads YFSETQ. The CDR3 length is 13 residues. V was shortened by 3 bases and J by 6 bases, with 13 bases between the two germline ends. This CDR3 reads CASSYTTDSEQYF. CDR3 coding DNA: TGCGCCAGCAGCTATACGACAGATTCCGAGCAGTACTTC.

This chain joins TRBV6-4 and TRBJ1-3; the match to TRBD1 covers 10 bases. Germline V gives CDR1 MRHNA, CDR2 SNTAGT. The CDR3 spans 19 residues. Trimming at V came to 8 bases and at J to 0 bases, leaving 16 bases not matched to a gene. Here the CDR3 DNA reads TGTGCCAGCGCCCCCGGGACAGGGGCCTCATCCCACTCTGGAAACACCATATATTTT. It specifies CASAPGTGASSHSGNTIYF.

This clone turned up a few times. The V gene is TRBV3-1 (or the pseudogene TRBV3-2), the J gene TRBJ1-4; D might be TRBD1 (6 bases). Per the germline V gene, CDR1 is LGHDT and CDR2 is YNNKEL (reference sequence). The length of the CDR3 is 17 residues. V shed 0 bases and J shed 3 bases, with 14 bases lying between them. The CDR3 nucleotides read TGTGCCAGCAGCCAAGATAGTCGGACAGCCGCTAATGAAAAACTGTTTTTT. It translates to CASSQDSRTAANEKLFF.

V and J are TRBV12-3 or TRBV12-4 and TRBJ1-1; D gene unclear. Between the trimmed V and J ends, which lost 2 bases and 0 bases, there was a span of 4 bases. CDR3 size: 13 residues. CDR3 in DNA: TGTGCCAGCAGTTTACAGTTGAACACTGAAGCTTTCTTT. Protein: CASSLQLNTEAFF.

The rearrangement links TRBV19 to TRBJ1-1; 7 bases agree with TRBD1. The V gene end was trimmed by 2 bases and the J gene end by 5 bases; junction bases not matched to a gene: 5. The CDR3 is made up of 14 amino acids. Germline CDR1 LNHDA, CDR2 SQIVND (reference sequence). The CDR3 bases are TGTGCCAGTAGTATACATAAGGGGGCAACTGAAGCTTTCTTT. Its protein is CASSIHKGATEAFF.

The rearrangement joins TRBV3-1 (or the pseudogene TRBV3-2) to TRBJ1-2, with D uncertain. This CDR3 is built from 14 residues. From germline, CDR1 is LGHDT and CDR2 YNNKEL (reference sequence). Deletions cut 1 base from V and 5 bases from J, with 11 bases between. This CDR3 reads CASSQGRTDYGYTF. For the CDR3, the DNA is TGTGCCAGCAGCCAAGGAAGGACCGATTATGGCTACACCTTC.